This T cell receptor beta chain was sequenced for a study of STAT5B mutations in CD4+ large granular lymphocyte leukemia. The study's findings and limits: Main leukemic clonotypes were patient-specific, but around 25% appeared at low frequency elsewhere. 8/27 top patient clones versus 2/35 control clones were TRBV06-family.

Original handling: Lowest detectable productive clonotype frequency was 2.59 x 10-5. The method was immunoSEQ multiplex PCR; TCRdb's version includes in-frame clones alone and lacks a portion of them. That table supplies the V and J calls and clone size; D and trimming were determined from the DNA. The sample has about 24,000 clones; 72% are singletons. The CDR3 consists of 15 residues. Trimming took 3 bases from V and 5 from J, leaving 16 bases between them. The germline gives CDR1 SEHNR, CDR2 FQNEAQ (reference sequence). This clone was observed a handful of times. Its matching antigen is unknown. The sequenced sample consisted of CD4+ T cells from blood buffy coats. The sequence was obtained from a human donor in good health. The chain is built from TRBV7-9 and TRBJ2-5; perhaps TRBD2 as D (6 bases). In nucleotides, the CDR3 is TGTGCCAGCAGCTTTGGGGGAGGCGGGGTGGAGACCCAGTACTTC. It yields the protein CASSFGGGGVETQYF.